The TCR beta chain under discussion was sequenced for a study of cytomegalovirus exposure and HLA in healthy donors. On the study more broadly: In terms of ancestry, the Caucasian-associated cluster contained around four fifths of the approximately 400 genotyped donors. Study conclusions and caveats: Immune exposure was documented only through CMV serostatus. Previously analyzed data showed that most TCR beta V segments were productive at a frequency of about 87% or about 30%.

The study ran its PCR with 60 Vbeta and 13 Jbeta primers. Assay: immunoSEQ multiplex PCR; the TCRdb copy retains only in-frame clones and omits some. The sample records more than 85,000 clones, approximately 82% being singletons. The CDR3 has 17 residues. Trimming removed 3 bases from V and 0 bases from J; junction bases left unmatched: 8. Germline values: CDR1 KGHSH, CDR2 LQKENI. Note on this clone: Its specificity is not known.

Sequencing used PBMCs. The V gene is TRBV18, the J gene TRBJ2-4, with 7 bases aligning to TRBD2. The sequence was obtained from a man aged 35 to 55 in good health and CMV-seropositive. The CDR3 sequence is CASSPNMGGGAKNIQYF. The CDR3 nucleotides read TGTGCCAGCTCACCCAACATGGGGGGGGGAGCCAAAAACATTCAGTACTTC.